This is a list of T cell receptor beta chains from one sample in a study of PD-1 blockade in classical Hodgkin lymphoma. TCRdb's table, derived via immunoSEQ multiplex PCR, lists solely in-frame clones and lacks some. The sample yields under 15,000 clones, about four fifths seen once. Sequencing used peripheral blood mononuclear cells (PBMCs), obtained at baseline. All receptors derive from a human donor with classical Hodgkin lymphoma. Both conserved end residues are trimmed from each CDR3. Fields, in order: V gene, CDR3 protein.

>TRBV25-1
ASSQGTDDSNQPQH
>TRBV11-2
ASSLAGYEQY
>TRBV7-9
ASSYRVLGYT
>TRBV6-6
ASSYFRGSEAF
>TRBV18
ASSPPGSPGTQY
>TRBV7-2
ASSLASAPLDSTEAF
>TRBV10-2
ASGEATNEKLF
>TRBV6-1
ASMLRHLLDEQY
>TRBV10-3
AIRTSGGYNEQF
>TRBV7-2
ASSVNRQGRSGNTIY
>TRBV9
ASSDGQGNQPQH
>TRBV27
ASSPEGRLGETYEQY
>TRBV7-2
ASSVATGAGNTIY
>TRBV7-9
ASSGQGGPPHEKLF
>TRBV7-2
ASSHSGRQETQY
>TRBV5-4
ASSAPAGAGGYT
>TRBV28
ASVLPGYTEAF
>TRBV19
ASSPRLLNEQF
>TRBV6-6
ATRERGSTLDTQY
>TRBV6-1
ASRDRTRSNQPQH
>TRBV11-2
ASSWGGLTDTQY
>TRBV11-2
ASSLGVVGNYGYT
>TRBV5-1
ASSPGTGGEQY
>TRBV28
ASSSGTGLETQY
>TRBV10-3
AISEGGGAGELF
>TRBV6-1
ASRGGGGTDTQY
>TRBV7-3
ASSLTDTQY
>TRBV19
ASALDSGDEKLF
>TRBV4-1
ASSPLGLAGAKGKTYNEQF
>TRBV4-3
ASSQERAGGPDTQY
>TRBV27
ASSRTGTGSEKLF
>TRBV7-2
ASSLAPQSEAF
>TRBV20-1
SARRGNEQF
>TRBV12-2
ASRFPRSLYGYT
>TRBV5-2
ASSQAGGRDEAF
>TRBV6-5
ASSSQGGRNEKLF
>TRBV30
AWSVEGDTQY
>TRBV12-5
ASARVNEQF
>TRBV7-2
ASSLYPLTGASEQF
>TRBV7-8
ASSGGGAGVKQF
>TRBV9
ASSVGTSTDTQY
>TRBV27
ASSFGGPGRETQY